This T cell receptor (beta chain) was documented in a study of blood T cell repertoires in COVID-19. Study summary: COVID-19 samples, acute and convalescent, were from the United States, Italy and Spain. T cells, B-cell-depleted T cells, or PBMCs supplied cDNA or gDNA.

In the original workflow: Scientists estimated how many nucleated cells there were by amplifying reference gene primers. Some clones are missing from TCRdb's copy, which holds only in-frame ones; the method was immunoSEQ multiplex PCR. That table is the source of V, J and clone size, and D and trimming were worked out from the DNA. The sample carries about 55,000 clones, 90% recorded once. The V and J ends lost 2 bases and 5 bases respectively, with 15 bases between them. This CDR3 has 15 amino acids. Germline lookup yields CDR1 SGHTA and CDR2 FQGTGA. The sequenced sample consisted of peripheral blood. The clonotype originates from a man aged 40-50 years with acute or convalescent COVID-19. The chain couples TRBV7-3 to TRBJ1-2; D is perhaps TRBD1 (5 bases). CDR3 region: CASSLSAGKGYGYTF. The CDR3 DNA sequence: TGTGCCAGCAGCTTATCGGCAGGGAAGGGGTATGGCTACACCTTC.